These 5 T cell receptor beta chains were all obtained from the same sample, sequenced in a study of T cell responses to AZD1222 COVID-19 vaccine (dated by TCRdb to the early 2020s). The time point label on this specimen signifies: baseline before first vaccination. The library relied on the immunoSEQ multiplex PCR assay. TCRdb took this table from immuneACCESS and kept in-frame rearrangements with V and J called. Such tables lack part of the clones; where checked against another copy, unresolved V genes explain under half of the gap, and the rest is unexplained. Across this sample there are roughly 140,000 clones, with 70% to 90% seen only once. 2% to 2.5% of the sample rests with the top ten. Sequencing used peripheral blood, obtained on day 0 of AZD1222 vaccination. The receptors stem from an adult in good health.

The chain joins TRBV6-5 to TRBJ2-7; D unclear. CDR3 length: 12 amino acids. Germline values: CDR1 MNHEY, CDR2 SVGAGI. Between the trimmed V and J ends, which lost 5 bases and 5 bases, there was a span of 10 bases. This CDR3 is CASSQTYDEQYF. The CDR3 coding sequence is TGTGCCAGCAGTCAGACATATGACGAGCAGTACTTC.

V and J are TRBV6-5 and TRBJ1-2; D ambiguous. V dropped 4 bases and J dropped 4 bases, with 16 bases sitting between them. Germline loops: CDR1 MNHEY, CDR2 SVGAGI. This CDR3 spans 15 amino acids. CDR3 bases: TGTGCCAGCAGTTTTACTCCCCCAATCCTCTATGGCTACACCTTC. This encodes CASSFTPPILYGYTF.

This clone was detected only once. This chain uses TRBV3-1 (or the pseudogene TRBV3-2) with TRBJ1-1; TRBD1 agrees at 7 bases. Germline V lookup: CDR1 LGHDT, CDR2 YNNKEL (reference sequence). V was clipped by 5 bases and J by 4 bases; unmatched bases: 4. This CDR3 spans 13 amino acids. CDR3 in amino acids: CASSKEGATEAFF. The DNA for the CDR3 is TGTGCCAGCAGCAAGGAGGGGGCCACTGAAGCTTTCTTT.

The chain couples TRBV27 to TRBJ2-3, with D unclear. CDR3 length equals 14 residues. V was cut by 9 bases and J by 4 bases, with 17 bases left in between. Germline CDR1 reads MNHEY; CDR2 reads SMNVEV (reference sequence). In nucleotides, the CDR3 is TGTGCCAGTAGGGCGACCGGTATTTCAGATACGCAGTATTTT. It is translated as CASRATGISDTQYF.

A remark on this clone: Compared with germline, one end of the junction differs, possibly owing to a read error. This chain links TRBV5-5 with TRBJ1-2, with TRBD1 as a possible D gene (5 bases). The CDR3 extends over 13 amino acids. The germline V gene encodes CDR1 SGHKS and CDR2 YYEKEE (reference sequence). CDR3 sequence: CASSLEQAYDYTF. The CDR3, as DNA: TGTGCCAGCAGCTTGGAACAGGCTTATGACTACACCTTC.